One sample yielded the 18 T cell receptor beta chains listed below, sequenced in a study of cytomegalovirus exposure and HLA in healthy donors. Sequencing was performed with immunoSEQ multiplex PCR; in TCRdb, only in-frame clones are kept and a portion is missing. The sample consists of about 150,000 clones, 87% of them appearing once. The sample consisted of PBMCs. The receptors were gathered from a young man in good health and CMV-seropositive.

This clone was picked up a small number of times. CDR3 in amino acids: CASSRGGLPLHF. CDR3 DNA: TGTGCCAGTTCCCGCGGTGGATTGCCCCTCCACTTT. The V gene is TRBV5-6, the J gene TRBJ1-6; D unresolved. The CDR3 extends over 12 amino acids. V was shortened by 8 bases and J by 13 bases, with 16 bases between the two germline ends. Per the germline V gene, CDR1 is SGHDT and CDR2 is YYEEEE.

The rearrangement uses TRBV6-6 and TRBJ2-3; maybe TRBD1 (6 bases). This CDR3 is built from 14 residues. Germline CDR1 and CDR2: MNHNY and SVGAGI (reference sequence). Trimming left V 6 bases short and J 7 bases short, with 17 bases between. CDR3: CASRDTGTTNTQYF. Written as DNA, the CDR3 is TGTGCCAGCAGGGATACCGGGACAACCAATACGCAGTATTTT.

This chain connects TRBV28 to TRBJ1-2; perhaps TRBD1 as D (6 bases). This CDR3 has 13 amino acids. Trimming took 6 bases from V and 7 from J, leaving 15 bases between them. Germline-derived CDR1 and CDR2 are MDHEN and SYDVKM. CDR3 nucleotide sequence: TGTGCCAGCAGACCCGGGACATCCTCTGGCTACACCTTC. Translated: CASRPGTSSGYTF.

CDR3 nucleotides: TGTGCCAGCAGTGCCGATGGGCTATTCTACAATGAGCAGTTCTTC. It encodes CASSADGLFYNEQFF. This chain links TRBV6-1 with TRBJ2-1; unclear D gene. Trimming stripped 4 bases from V and 3 bases from J, with 13 bases between. The CDR3 contains 15 residues. The germline gives CDR1 MNHNS, CDR2 SASEGT.

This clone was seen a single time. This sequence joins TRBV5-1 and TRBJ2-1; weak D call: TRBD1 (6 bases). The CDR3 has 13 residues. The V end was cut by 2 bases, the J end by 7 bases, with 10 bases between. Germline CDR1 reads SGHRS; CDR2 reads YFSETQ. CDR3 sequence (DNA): TGCGCCAGCAGCTTAGCAGGGACAAATGAGCAGTTCTTC. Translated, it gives CASSLAGTNEQFF.

The CDR3 DNA is TGTGCCAGCACCCGTGGGGGGGCTATGAACACTGAAGCTTTCTTT. Translating it yields CASTRGGAMNTEAFF. The V gene is TRBV13, the J gene TRBJ1-1, with TRBD1 as a possible D gene (6 bases). V was shortened by 7 bases and J by 0 bases, with 15 bases between the two germline ends. The V gene's germline CDR1 is PRHDT and CDR2 FYEKMQ (reference sequence). This CDR3 is 15 amino acids long.

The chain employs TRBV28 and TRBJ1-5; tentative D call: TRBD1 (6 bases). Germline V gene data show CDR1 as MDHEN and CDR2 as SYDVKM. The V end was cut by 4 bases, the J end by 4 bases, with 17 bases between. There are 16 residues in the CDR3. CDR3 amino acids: CASSSLMGALNQPQHF. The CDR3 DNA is TGTGCCAGCAGTTCCCTTATGGGGGCGTTGAATCAGCCCCAGCATTTT.

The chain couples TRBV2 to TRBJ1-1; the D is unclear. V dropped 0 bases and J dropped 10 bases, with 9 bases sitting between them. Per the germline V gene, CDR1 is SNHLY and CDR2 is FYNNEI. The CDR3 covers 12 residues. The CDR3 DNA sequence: TGTGCCAGCAGTGAAGCGGGAGAAGGAGCTTTCTTT. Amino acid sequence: CASSEAGEGAFF. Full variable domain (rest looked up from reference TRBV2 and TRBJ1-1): EPEVTQTPSHQVTQMGQEVILRCVPISNHLYFYWYRQILGQKVEFLVSFYNNEISEKSEIFDDQFSVERPDGSNFTLKIRSTKLEDSAMYFCASSEAGEGAFFGQGTRLTVV.

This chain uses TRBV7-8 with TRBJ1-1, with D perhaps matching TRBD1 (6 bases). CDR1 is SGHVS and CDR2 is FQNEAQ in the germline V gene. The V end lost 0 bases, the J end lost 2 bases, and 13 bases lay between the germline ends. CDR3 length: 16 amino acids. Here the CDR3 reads CASSLAVPQGNTEAFF. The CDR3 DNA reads TGTGCCAGCAGCTTAGCCGTACCACAGGGAAACACTGAAGCTTTCTTT. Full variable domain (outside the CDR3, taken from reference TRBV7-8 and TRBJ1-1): GAGVSQSPRYKVAKRGQDVALRCDPISGHVSLFWYQQALGQGPEFLTYFQNEAQLDKSGLPSDRFFAERPEGSVSTLKIQRTQQEDSAVYLCASSLAVPQGNTEAFFGQGTRLTVV.

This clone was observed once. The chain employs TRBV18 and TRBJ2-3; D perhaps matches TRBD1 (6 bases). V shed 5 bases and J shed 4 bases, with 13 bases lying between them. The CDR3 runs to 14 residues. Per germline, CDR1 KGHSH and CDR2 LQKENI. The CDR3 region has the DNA TGTGCCAGCTCAATACAGGGCCGGGCAGATACGCAGTATTTT. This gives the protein CASSIQGRADTQYF.

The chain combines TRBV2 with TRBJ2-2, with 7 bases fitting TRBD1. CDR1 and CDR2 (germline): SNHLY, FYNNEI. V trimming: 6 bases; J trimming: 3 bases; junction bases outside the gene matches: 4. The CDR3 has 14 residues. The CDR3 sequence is CASRWDSDTGELFF. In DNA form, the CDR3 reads TGTGCCAGCAGGTGGGACAGCGACACCGGGGAGCTGTTTTTT. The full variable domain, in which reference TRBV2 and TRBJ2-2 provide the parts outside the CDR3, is EPEVTQTPSHQVTQMGQEVILRCVPISNHLYFYWYRQILGQKVEFLVSFYNNEISEKSEIFDDQFSVERPDGSNFTLKIRSTKLEDSAMYFCASRWDSDTGELFFGEGSRLTVL.

The CDR3 nucleotides are TGCGCCAGCAGCCTGCTCGTGGGCCCCAATGAGCAGTTCTTC. Protein product: CASSLLVGPNEQFF. The rearrangement joins TRBV5-1 to TRBJ2-1; D gene uncertain. This CDR3 spans 14 amino acids. V lost 4 bases, J lost 6 bases, and 14 bases lay in between. CDR1 and CDR2 (germline): SGHRS, YFSETQ.

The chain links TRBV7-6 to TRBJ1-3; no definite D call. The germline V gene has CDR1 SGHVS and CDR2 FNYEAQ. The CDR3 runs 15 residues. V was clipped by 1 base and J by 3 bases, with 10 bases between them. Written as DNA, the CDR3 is TGTGCCAGCAGCTTAGTTCCGGGGAATGGAAACACCATATATTTT. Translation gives CASSLVPGNGNTIYF.

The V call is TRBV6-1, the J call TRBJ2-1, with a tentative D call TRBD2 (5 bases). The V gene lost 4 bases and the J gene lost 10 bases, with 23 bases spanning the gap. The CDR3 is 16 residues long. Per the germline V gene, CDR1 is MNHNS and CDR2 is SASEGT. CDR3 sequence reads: CASSGPTRSEVNEQFF. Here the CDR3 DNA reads TGTGCCAGCAGTGGGCCCACCCGGTCGGAGGTAAACGAGCAGTTCTTC.

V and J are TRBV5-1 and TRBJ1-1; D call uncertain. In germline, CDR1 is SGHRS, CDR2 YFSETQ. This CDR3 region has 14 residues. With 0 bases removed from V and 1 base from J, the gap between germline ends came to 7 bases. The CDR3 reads CASSLEYRNTEAFF. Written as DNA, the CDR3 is TGCGCCAGCAGCTTGGAGTACAGGAACACTGAAGCTTTCTTT.

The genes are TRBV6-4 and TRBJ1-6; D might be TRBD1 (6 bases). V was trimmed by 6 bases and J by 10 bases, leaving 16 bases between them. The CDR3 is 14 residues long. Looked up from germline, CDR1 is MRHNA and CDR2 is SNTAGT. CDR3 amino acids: CASRVDSERSPLHF. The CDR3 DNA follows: TGTGCCAGCAGAGTGGACAGCGAGAGGTCACCCCTCCACTTT.

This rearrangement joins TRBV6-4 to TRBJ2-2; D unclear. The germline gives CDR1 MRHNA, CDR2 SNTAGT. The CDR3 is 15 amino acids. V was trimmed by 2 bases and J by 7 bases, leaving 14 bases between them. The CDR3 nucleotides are TGTGCCAGCAGTGACCCCCAGAGCGTCAGCGGGGAGCTGTTTTTT. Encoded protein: CASSDPQSVSGELFF.

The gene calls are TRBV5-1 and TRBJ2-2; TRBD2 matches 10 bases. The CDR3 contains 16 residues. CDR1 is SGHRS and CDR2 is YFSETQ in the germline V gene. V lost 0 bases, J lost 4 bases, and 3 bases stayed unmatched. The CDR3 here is CASSLDPSGSTGELFF. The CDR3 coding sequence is TGCGCCAGCAGCTTGGATCCTAGCGGGAGCACCGGGGAGCTGTTTTTT.